The 15 T cell receptor beta chains given below trace back to one sample, sequenced in a study of blood T cell repertoires in COVID-19. TCRdb's copy holds only in-frame clones and misses some; the assay was immunoSEQ multiplex PCR. The data hold a few hundred thousand clones, with around 80% observed a single time. Input material: peripheral blood. The receptors originated from a woman in her thirties or forties who had recovered from COVID-19.

This clone was observed at least ten times. J is TRBJ1-5 and V is TRBV4-3; 8 nucleotides line up with TRBD1. CDR1 is LGHNA, CDR2 YSLEER, per germline. The ends lost 1 base at V and 6 bases at J; junction bases unmatched: 5. The CDR3 sequence is 15 residues long. The CDR3 DNA reads as TGCGCCAGCAGCCAAGTCCAGGGGGCAGCTCAGCCCCAGCATTTT. The encoded protein is CASSQVQGAAQPQHF.

The chain uses TRBV6-2 or TRBV6-3 and TRBJ1-1, with TRBD1 matching 7 bases. V gave up 5 bases and J gave up 7 bases; unmatched junction bases: 7. This CDR3 spans 13 amino acids. In germline, CDR1 is MNHEY, CDR2 SVGEGT. In DNA form, the CDR3 reads TGTGCCAGCAGTGGCAGACAGGGACTTGAAGCTTTCTTT. The encoded protein is CASSGRQGLEAFF.

This clone occurred a few times. V is TRBV2 and J is TRBJ1-1, with D possibly TRBD1 on 6 matching bases. The CDR3 is 14 residues long. V was shortened by 6 bases and J by 1 base, with 12 bases between the two germline ends. Per the germline V gene, CDR1 is SNHLY and CDR2 is FYNNEI. This CDR3 is CASRWGQRNTEAFF. CDR3 sequence (DNA): TGTGCCAGCAGGTGGGGACAACGGAACACTGAAGCTTTCTTT.

The chain links TRBV12-3 or TRBV12-4 to TRBJ2-3, with D maybe TRBD2 (6 bases). This CDR3 spans 13 amino acids. Trimming shortened V by 7 bases and J by 5 bases, and 13 bases separated the two germline ends. DNA for the CDR3: TGTGCCAGCACCCCGGGAGTCGTAGATACGCAGTATTTT. Amino acid sequence: CASTPGVVDTQYF.

The chain links TRBV18 to TRBJ2-2; 7 bases map to TRBD1. V lost 0 bases and J lost 4; bases outside the gene matches: 8. The CDR3 loop spans 17 amino acids. CDR1 is KGHSH, CDR2 LQKENI, per germline. CDR3 bases: TGTGCCAGCTCACCACCCAGGGGGAGTGATACCACCGGGGAGCTGTTTTTT. This sequence encodes CASSPPRGSDTTGELFF.

J is TRBJ1-4 and V is TRBV4-1, with D maybe TRBD1 (6 bases). V was cut by 3 bases and J by 5 bases, with 13 bases left in between. Germline CDR1 reads MGHRA; CDR2 reads YSYEKL. The length of the CDR3 is 15 residues. The CDR3 loop is CASSQDEGVNEKLFF. The CDR3 DNA is TGCGCCAGCAGCCAGGATGAGGGGGTGAATGAAAAACTGTTTTTT.

The chain couples TRBV7-2 to TRBJ2-7; tentatively, D is TRBD1 (5 bases). The CDR3 extends over 15 amino acids. Germline V gene sequence: CDR1 SGHTA, CDR2 FQGNSA. Between the trimmed V and J ends, which lost 1 base and 1 base, there was a span of 11 bases. As DNA, the CDR3 is TGTGCCAGCAGCTTAGGGGGCAGCCAATCCTACGAGCAGTACTTC. Its protein product is CASSLGGSQSYEQYF.

The sample holds many counts of this clone. V and J are TRBV10-2 and TRBJ1-1, with 7 nucleotides matching TRBD1. Losses at the gene ends were 2 bases for V and 3 bases for J; bases not matched to a gene: 3. Germline lookup yields CDR1 WSHSY and CDR2 SAAADI. The CDR3 is 14 residues long. The CDR3 region is CASSELGTDTEAFF. DNA of the CDR3: TGCGCCAGCAGTGAGCTAGGGACAGACACTGAAGCTTTCTTT.

The V gene is TRBV7-8, the J gene TRBJ2-3; 9 positions agree with TRBD2. Losses at the gene ends were 1 base for V and 2 bases for J; bases not matched to a gene: 4. Looked up from germline, CDR1 is SGHVS and CDR2 is FQNEAQ. The CDR3 extends over 16 amino acids. CDR3 nucleotides: TGTGCCAGCAGCTTAGGGCTAGCGGGGACCACAGATACGCAGTATTTT. It translates to CASSLGLAGTTDTQYF.

Of note for this clone: This same CDR3 is encoded by further DNA sequences in the sample. The CDR3 bases are TGTGCCAGCTCACCACCTAGCTCCTACGAGCAGTACTTC. It translates to CASSPPSSYEQYF. The J gene is TRBJ2-7, the V gene TRBV18; D is unresolved. The CDR3 consists of 13 residues. Per germline, CDR1 KGHSH and CDR2 LQKENI. Trimming shortened V by 0 bases and J by 0 bases, and 3 bases separated the two germline ends.

The V gene is TRBV1, the J gene TRBJ2-7; the listed D gene, TRBD2, was not tested against the DNA. TRBV1 is shown as a pseudogene. The CDR3 covers 17 residues. CDR3 sequence: CTSSQQQKWSHYYEQYF. The CDR3 bases are TGCACCAGCAGCCAACAACAAAAATGGTCCCACTACTACGAGCAGTACTTC.

The rearrangement joins TRBV5-5 to TRBJ2-3; 8 bases match TRBD1. With 2 bases clipped from V and 4 bases from J, the junction kept 3 bases outside the gene matches. The CDR3 sequence is 14 residues long. Per the germline V gene, CDR1 is SGHKS and CDR2 is YYEKEE (reference sequence). This chain's CDR3 is CASSLGQGADTQYF. The CDR3 bases are TGTGCCAGCAGCTTAGGACAGGGCGCAGATACGCAGTATTTT.

The genes are TRBV24-1 and TRBJ1-5; TRBD1 matches 8 bases. J gave up 6 bases and V 1 base, and 1 base lay outside the gene matches. In germline, CDR1 is KGHDR, CDR2 SFDVKD. CDR3 length: 14 residues. The CDR3 protein is CATSDFTGGQPQHF. The DNA of the CDR3 is TGTGCCACCAGTGATTTTACAGGGGGTCAGCCCCAGCATTTT.

This clone appeared a few times. V gene TRBV6-1 combines with J gene TRBJ1-2, with D possibly being TRBD1 (6 bases). The CDR3 runs to 18 residues. CDR1 and CDR2 from the germline V gene are MNHNS and SASEGT. V was trimmed by 0 bases and J by 0 bases, leaving 17 bases between them. CDR3 residues: CASSEASRGAGTNYGYTF. CDR3 DNA: TGTGCCAGCAGTGAAGCGTCCCGGGGGGCAGGGACTAACTATGGCTACACCTTC.

This chain links TRBV30 with TRBJ2-3; 8 bases agree with TRBD2. The CDR3 contains 13 residues. V shed 8 bases and J 0 bases; nucleotides not matched to a gene: 4. Per the germline V gene, CDR1 is GTSNPN and CDR2 is SVGIG (reference sequence). The CDR3 DNA is TGTGCCGGGCAGCGGGGGAGCACAGATACGCAGTATTTT. This encodes CAGQRGSTDTQYF.